A selection of T cell receptor beta chains follows, all from one sample in a study of CD8 T cells in Susac syndrome. TCRdb redid the calling of the immunoSEQ multiplex PCR reads with MiXCR, one entry per CDR3 protein. In the table there are a few hundred thousand distinct CDR3 sequences, 90% to 95% of which are singletons. Sequenced: CD4+ T cells from PBMCs. These receptors were obtained from a human donor with multiple sclerosis. Both conserved end residues are trimmed from each CDR3. D genes are given only for firm matches.

j_call: TRBJ2-2; d_call: TRBD2; v_call: TRBV6-2/TRBV6-3; cdr3_length: 13; cdr3_aa: ASSPAGGRTGELF
j_call: TRBJ2-6; d_call: -; v_call: TRBV7-8; cdr3_length: 17; cdr3_aa: ASSLVWAGSSSGANVLT
j_call: TRBJ1-6; d_call: -; v_call: TRBV4-1; cdr3_length: 11; cdr3_aa: ASSHPRTSLLH
j_call: TRBJ2-3; d_call: TRBD1; v_call: TRBV2; cdr3_length: 11; cdr3_aa: ASSRQGRDTQY
j_call: TRBJ2-5; d_call: TRBD1; v_call: TRBV13; cdr3_length: 15; cdr3_aa: ASSSLPPGQGSETQY
j_call: TRBJ2-7; d_call: -; v_call: TRBV7-8; cdr3_length: 11; cdr3_aa: ASSSRDTYEQY
j_call: TRBJ2-7; d_call: -; v_call: TRBV12-3/TRBV12-4; cdr3_length: 13; cdr3_aa: ASSSAGLRAGEQY
j_call: TRBJ2-5; d_call: TRBD1; v_call: TRBV7-9; cdr3_length: 13; cdr3_aa: ASSSSGTAQETQY
j_call: TRBJ1-5; d_call: -; v_call: TRBV4-3; cdr3_length: 13; cdr3_aa: ASSYSRVSNQPQH
j_call: TRBJ1-1; d_call: -; v_call: TRBV18; cdr3_length: 14; cdr3_aa: ASSPRWEQPNTEAF
j_call: TRBJ2-2; d_call: -; v_call: TRBV7-2; cdr3_length: 12; cdr3_aa: ASSAGPNTGELF
j_call: TRBJ2-7; d_call: -; v_call: TRBV6-5; cdr3_length: 11; cdr3_aa: ASSYAIGVEQY
j_call: TRBJ2-1; d_call: -; v_call: TRBV20-1; cdr3_length: 10; cdr3_aa: SASPNSNEQF
j_call: TRBJ2-7; d_call: -; v_call: TRBV29-1; cdr3_length: 13; cdr3_aa: SVIPGPSSVDEQY
j_call: TRBJ1-1; d_call: -; v_call: TRBV5-1; cdr3_length: 12; cdr3_aa: ASSLGPVGSEAF
j_call: TRBJ2-5; d_call: TRBD2; v_call: TRBV7-6; cdr3_length: 11; cdr3_aa: ASRLAGQETQY
j_call: TRBJ2-2; d_call: -; v_call: TRBV12-3/TRBV12-4; cdr3_length: 11; cdr3_aa: ASSYDPPGELF
j_call: TRBJ2-2; d_call: TRBD2; v_call: TRBV29-1; cdr3_length: 12; cdr3_aa: SVGGTSLTGELF
j_call: TRBJ2-1; d_call: -; v_call: TRBV24-1; cdr3_length: 11; cdr3_aa: ATRGGGGNEQF
j_call: TRBJ1-1; d_call: -; v_call: TRBV4-2; cdr3_length: 12; cdr3_aa: ASSQVLGKAEAF
j_call: TRBJ2-3; d_call: -; v_call: TRBV20-1; cdr3_length: 9; cdr3_aa: SAAARDTQY
j_call: TRBJ1-1; d_call: -; v_call: TRBV6-5; cdr3_length: 11; cdr3_aa: ASSQVFRTEAF
j_call: TRBJ2-7; d_call: TRBD2; v_call: TRBV20-1; cdr3_length: 13; cdr3_aa: SARGQGGSSYEQY
j_call: TRBJ1-2; d_call: -; v_call: TRBV30; cdr3_length: 11; cdr3_aa: AWSGTRGRGYT
j_call: TRBJ2-1; d_call: TRBD2; v_call: TRBV7-9; cdr3_length: 13; cdr3_aa: ASSLRSGGNNEQF
j_call: TRBJ1-3; d_call: -; v_call: TRBV28; cdr3_length: 9; cdr3_aa: ASLGTYTIY
j_call: TRBJ1-3; d_call: -; v_call: TRBV19; cdr3_length: 12; cdr3_aa: ASSPQDSGNTIY
j_call: TRBJ2-7; d_call: -; v_call: TRBV6-5; cdr3_length: 13; cdr3_aa: ASSSPGQTVYEQY
j_call: TRBJ2-1; d_call: TRBD2; v_call: TRBV6-5; cdr3_length: 13; cdr3_aa: ASRPLAGAPNEQF
j_call: TRBJ2-3; d_call: -; v_call: TRBV7-9; cdr3_length: 12; cdr3_aa: ASIRGTSPDTQY
j_call: TRBJ2-7; d_call: TRBD2; v_call: TRBV10-3; cdr3_length: 14; cdr3_aa: AISESKGRGTYEQY
j_call: TRBJ1-1; d_call: TRBD1; v_call: TRBV7-9; cdr3_length: 13; cdr3_aa: ASSSGDRKNTEAF
j_call: TRBJ1-1; d_call: -; v_call: TRBV12-3/TRBV12-4; cdr3_length: 12; cdr3_aa: ASRDGAANTEAF
j_call: TRBJ2-7; d_call: TRBD2; v_call: TRBV11-1; cdr3_length: 13; cdr3_aa: ASSFAGLVLREQY
j_call: TRBJ2-1; d_call: TRBD1; v_call: TRBV18; cdr3_length: 13; cdr3_aa: ASSPGQGNYNEQF
j_call: TRBJ1-6; d_call: -; v_call: TRBV9; cdr3_length: 13; cdr3_aa: ASSAGPTLNSPLH
j_call: TRBJ2-1; d_call: TRBD2; v_call: TRBV5-1; cdr3_length: 12; cdr3_aa: ASSLVAGGLEQF
j_call: TRBJ1-2; d_call: -; v_call: TRBV6-6; cdr3_length: 13; cdr3_aa: ASSYSADFLYGYT
j_call: TRBJ2-7; d_call: -; v_call: TRBV29-1; cdr3_length: 12; cdr3_aa: SVGRTGSSYEQY
j_call: TRBJ2-7; d_call: -; v_call: TRBV25-1; cdr3_length: 12; cdr3_aa: ASRGYSPSYEQY
j_call: TRBJ2-5; d_call: -; v_call: TRBV6-6; cdr3_length: 11; cdr3_aa: ASSYGVEETQY
j_call: TRBJ2-1; d_call: -; v_call: TRBV29-1; cdr3_length: 11; cdr3_aa: SVDRSGQYEQF
j_call: TRBJ1-5; d_call: -; v_call: TRBV6-1; cdr3_length: 12; cdr3_aa: ASSVSGNNQPQH
j_call: TRBJ2-1; d_call: -; v_call: TRBV20-1; cdr3_length: 10; cdr3_aa: SAYRASDEQF
j_call: TRBJ1-1; d_call: -; v_call: TRBV14; cdr3_length: 10; cdr3_aa: ASRFGDTEAF
j_call: TRBJ1-6; d_call: -; v_call: TRBV6-5; cdr3_length: 11; cdr3_aa: ASGRQVNSPLH
j_call: TRBJ1-1; d_call: TRBD1; v_call: TRBV18; cdr3_length: 15; cdr3_aa: ASSPSGTGQGGTEAF
j_call: TRBJ2-3; d_call: -; v_call: TRBV3-1; cdr3_length: 13; cdr3_aa: ASNEAGGTTDTQY
j_call: TRBJ2-1; d_call: -; v_call: TRBV7-2; cdr3_length: 12; cdr3_aa: ASSLAYSDNEQF
j_call: TRBJ2-7; d_call: -; v_call: TRBV14; cdr3_length: 12; cdr3_aa: ASSLLTASYEQY
j_call: TRBJ1-4; d_call: TRBD1; v_call: TRBV5-4; cdr3_length: 14; cdr3_aa: ASSLARGGANEKLF
j_call: TRBJ2-7; d_call: TRBD1; v_call: TRBV19; cdr3_length: 12; cdr3_aa: ASSLDRGVYEQY
j_call: TRBJ1-2; d_call: -; v_call: TRBV19; cdr3_length: 13; cdr3_aa: ASSIDRGRNYGYT
j_call: TRBJ2-2; d_call: TRBD2; v_call: TRBV7-9; cdr3_length: 17; cdr3_aa: ASSSDRTSGLANTGELF
j_call: TRBJ1-2; d_call: TRBD1; v_call: TRBV5-1; cdr3_length: 12; cdr3_aa: ASSWAGQVYGYT
j_call: TRBJ1-2; d_call: -; v_call: TRBV4-3; cdr3_length: 11; cdr3_aa: ASSQDRGFGYT
j_call: TRBJ2-1; d_call: -; v_call: TRBV6-1; cdr3_length: 11; cdr3_aa: ASSEHVNNEQF
j_call: TRBJ2-3; d_call: -; v_call: TRBV30; cdr3_length: 11; cdr3_aa: AWSVLWGDTQY
j_call: TRBJ2-5; d_call: TRBD1; v_call: TRBV19; cdr3_length: 16; cdr3_aa: ASSPRHPGQGEGETQY